Listed here are 12 T cell receptor beta chains from one sample, sequenced in a study of blood T cell repertoires in COVID-19. The data were produced by immunoSEQ multiplex PCR, yet TCRdb's version contains in-frame clones alone and is incomplete. The table has around 300,000 clones, around 86% seen once; the top ten hold approximately 2.2%. Sample: peripheral blood. The receptor source for this set is a woman aged 25 to 39 who had recovered from COVID-19.

This clone was seen a single time. CDR3 nucleotides: TGCAGCGTTGATACAGGGGCCTTTAAAGAGACCCAGTACTTC. Its protein is CSVDTGAFKETQYF. The gene calls are TRBV29-1 and TRBJ2-5, with 7 bases aligning to TRBD1. The length of the CDR3 is 14 residues. J lost 3 bases, V lost 3 bases, and 7 bases had no gene match. Germline V lookup: CDR1 SQVTM, CDR2 ANQGSEA.

The J gene is TRBJ1-1, the V gene TRBV6-6; D gene ambiguous. V lost 10 bases, J lost 4 bases, and 16 bases lay in between. Germline assignment: CDR1 MNHNY and CDR2 SVGAGI (reference sequence). This CDR3 region has 13 residues. The CDR3 spells CATTTRDTTEAFF. In nucleotides, the CDR3 is TGTGCCACCACCACCCGGGATACCACTGAAGCTTTCTTT.

J is TRBJ2-3 and V is TRBV24-1, with a tentative D call TRBD1 (5 bases). Trimming left V 2 bases short and J 4 bases short, with 9 bases between. This CDR3 comprises 14 residues. Germline V gene sequence: CDR1 KGHDR, CDR2 SFDVKD. This CDR3 is CATSDWQGPDTQYF. CDR3 coding DNA: TGTGCCACCAGTGATTGGCAGGGCCCAGATACGCAGTATTTT.

This clone was seen once. This chain joins TRBV27 and TRBJ2-7; TRBD2 aligns across 10 bases. The CDR3 spans 15 residues. Germline-derived CDR1 and CDR2 are MNHEY and SMNVEV (reference sequence). V lost 3 bases, J lost 6 bases, and 8 bases stayed unmatched. In DNA form, the CDR3 reads TGTGCCAGCAGTTTGGTACTAGCGGGAACCGGCGAGCAGTACTTC. Protein sequence: CASSLVLAGTGEQYF.

This sequence joins TRBV5-5 and TRBJ2-7; 9 bases are shared with TRBD1. The CDR3 length is 14 residues. V lost 0 bases and J lost 6; bases outside the gene matches: 4. Germline V gives CDR1 SGHKS, CDR2 YYEKEE (reference sequence). The CDR3 DNA is TGTGCCAGCAGCTTGGTGGACAGGGGCATCGAGCAGTACTTC. Its translation: CASSLVDRGIEQYF. Variable domain in full (rest from reference TRBV5-5 and TRBJ2-7): DAGVTQSPTHLIKTRGQQVTLRCSPISGHKSVSWYQQVLGQGPQFIFQYYEKEERGRGNFPDRFSARQFPNYSSELNVNALLLGDSALYLCASSLVDRGIEQYFGPGTRLTVT.

This clone was observed a few times. V gene TRBV21-1 combines with J gene TRBJ1-2; the table names TRBD1, a call not compared with the DNA. TRBV21-1 is recorded as a pseudogene. The CDR3 spans 13 residues. The CDR3: CASSKAGAEGYTF. DNA of the CDR3: TGTGCCAGCAGCAAAGCGGGGGCGGAAGGCTACACCTTC.

The rearrangement links TRBV6-5 to TRBJ1-2; D is undetermined. The germline CDR1 and CDR2 sequences are MNHEY and SVGAGI. The V gene lost 0 bases and the J gene lost 5 bases, with 13 bases spanning the gap. The CDR3 length is 15 residues. The CDR3: CASSYSREGGYGYTF. The CDR3 DNA is TGTGCCAGCAGTTACTCTAGAGAAGGAGGGTATGGCTACACCTTC.

The chain couples TRBV2 to TRBJ2-5; 8 bases fit TRBD2. Germline V lookup: CDR1 SNHLY, CDR2 FYNNEI. Trimming at V came to 6 bases and at J to 3 bases, leaving 6 bases not matched to a gene. There are 14 residues in the CDR3. The CDR3 DNA reads as TGTGCCAGCAGAATTAGCGGGGAGGAAGAGACCCAGTACTTC. This translates into CASRISGEEETQYF.

The genes are TRBV6-1 and TRBJ1-4; 7 bases fit TRBD1. Unmatched junction bases numbered 7, after V lost 1 base and J lost 8 bases. The length of the CDR3 is 15 residues. Germline assignment: CDR1 MNHNS and CDR2 SASEGT. The CDR3 protein is CASSEEKAGGEKLFF. The CDR3 region has the DNA TGTGCCAGCAGTGAAGAGAAGGCAGGGGGGGAAAAACTGTTTTTT.

The J gene is TRBJ2-2, the V gene TRBV6-2 or TRBV6-3, with TRBD1 identical over 9 bases. Germline CDR1 is MNHEY and CDR2 is SVGEGT. This CDR3 is 15 amino acids long. V trimming: 2 bases; J trimming: 7 bases; junction bases outside the gene matches: 5. CDR3 sequence (DNA): TGTGCCAGCAGTTACGGGGACAGGGTCAACGGGGAGCTGTTTTTT. Translated: CASSYGDRVNGELFF.

The rearrangement joins TRBV19 to TRBJ2-5; D call uncertain. The V end lost 4 bases, the J end lost 0 bases, and 6 bases lay between the germline ends. The germline V gene has CDR1 LNHDA and CDR2 SQIVND (reference sequence). The CDR3 extends over 13 amino acids. CDR3 sequence (DNA): TGTGCCAGTAGTACAGGTTACCAAGAGACCCAGTACTTC. Its translation is CASSTGYQETQYF.

This chain connects TRBV7-2 to TRBJ2-7; a possible D gene is TRBD2 (8 bases). CDR1 SGHTA and CDR2 FQGNSA come from the germline V gene. V was pared by 6 bases and J by 7 bases, with 19 bases between. The CDR3 contains 14 residues. CDR3 region: CASSPREGAGEQYF. CDR3 sequence (DNA): TGTGCCAGCAGTCCCCGGGAGGGGGCAGGAGAGCAGTACTTC.